The rows below give T cell receptor beta chains drawn from one sample of a study of blood T cell repertoires in COVID-19. Generated by immunoSEQ multiplex PCR, the TCRdb table keeps only in-frame clones and is missing some. The data hold around 140,000 clones, with 70% to 80% observed a single time. The sequencing sample was made of peripheral blood. The origin of the receptors is a woman between 45 and 65 years old with active or convalescent COVID-19. CDR3s include the opening cysteine and the closing phenylalanine or tryptophan. The order of the fields is V gene, clone size, J gene, D gene, CDR3 protein, CDR3 DNA. A D gene is named only where the DNA matches it firmly. Clone sizes are given selectively: once, few, many, or a class where the clone is expanded.

TRBV18	.	TRBJ2-3	.	CASSLQGTSTDTQYF	TGTGCCAGCTCATTACAGGGGACTAGCACAGATACGCAGTATTTT
TRBV28	.	TRBJ1-1	TRBD1	CASSLSTGVNAEAFF	TGTGCCAGCAGTTTATCGACAGGGGTTAACGCTGAAGCTTTCTTT
TRBV7-9	.	TRBJ1-2	.	CASSPTSEGYTF	TGTGCCAGCAGCCCCACCTCGGAGGGCTACACCTTC
TRBV5-5	.	TRBJ2-5	.	CASSLDWRETQYF	TGTGCCAGCAGCTTGGACTGGAGGGAGACCCAGTACTTC
TRBV19	.	TRBJ2-3	TRBD2	CASSFSAGEPDTQYF	TGTGCCAGTAGCTTTTCAGCGGGAGAGCCCGATACGCAGTATTTT
TRBV14	.	TRBJ1-1	.	CASSRSRLGTEAFF	TGTGCCAGCAGCCGTTCTAGGTTGGGTACTGAAGCTTTCTTT
TRBV5-4	.	TRBJ2-5	TRBD1	CASSPWDRGQETQYF	TGTGCCAGCAGCCCGTGGGACAGGGGGCAGGAGACCCAGTACTTC
TRBV29-1	.	TRBJ1-5	.	CSVGGGGAQPQHF	TGCAGCGTTGGGGGGGGAGGGGCCCAGCCCCAGCATTTT
TRBV10-3	.	TRBJ2-3	TRBD2	CAISSLAGSTDTQYF	TGTGCCATCAGTTCACTAGCGGGGAGCACAGATACGCAGTATTTT
TRBV9	.	TRBJ2-3	TRBD2	CASSVATGLAVDTQYF	TGTGCCAGCAGCGTAGCTACGGGTCTAGCGGTAGATACGCAGTATTTT
TRBV10-1	.	TRBJ2-1	TRBD2	CASRGLASYNEQFF	TGCGCCAGCAGGGGACTAGCGTCCTACAATGAGCAGTTCTTC
TRBV3-1/TRBV3-2	.	TRBJ2-1	.	CASSQGPSVGNEQFF	TGTGCCAGCAGCCAAGGCCCTAGCGTGGGGAATGAGCAGTTCTTC
TRBV3-1/TRBV3-2	.	TRBJ2-7	.	CASSSRNRGQYF	TGTGCCAGCAGCTCTAGAAACCGCGGGCAGTACTTC
TRBV18	once	TRBJ2-7	TRBD1	CASSPPRQGNWEQYF	TGTGCCAGCTCACCACCGAGACAGGGGAACTGGGAGCAGTACTTC
TRBV6-5	few	TRBJ1-5	.	CAYSGAQGSNQPQHF	TGTGCCTATTCCGGGGCACAGGGCAGCAATCAGCCCCAGCATTTT
TRBV4-3	many	TRBJ1-2	.	CASSQARGSNYGYTF	TGCGCCAGCAGCCAGGCCCGAGGGAGCAACTATGGCTACACCTTC
TRBV30	.	TRBJ2-7	.	CAWSDGGGTYEQYF	TGTGCCTGGAGTGACGGAGGCGGTACCTACGAGCAGTACTTC
TRBV29-1	.	TRBJ1-2	TRBD1	CSVEEWDRGHGYTF	TGCAGCGTTGAAGAGTGGGACAGGGGCCATGGCTACACCTTC
TRBV25-1	.	TRBJ1-5	.	CASSEWRNNQPQHF	TGTGCCAGCAGTGAATGGCGGAACAATCAGCCCCAGCATTTT
TRBV30	.	TRBJ2-7	.	CAWSVPAGLPGPYSYEQYF	TGTGCCTGGAGTGTACCGGCAGGTCTCCCAGGGCCCTACTCCTACGAGCAGTACTTC
TRBV19	.	TRBJ2-7	TRBD1	CASSISPPRTGLNEQYF	TGTGCCAGTAGTATATCACCCCCCCGGACAGGGCTCAACGAGCAGTACTTC
TRBV6-2/TRBV6-3	.	TRBJ1-4	TRBD1	CASSPPTGYRTEKLFF	TGTGCCAGCAGTCCCCCGACAGGGTATCGGACTGAAAAACTGTTTTTT
TRBV7-9	few	TRBJ1-6	TRBD1	CASSSGGNSPLHF	TGTGCCAGCAGCTCAGGGGGAAATTCACCCCTCCACTTT
TRBV7-9	.	TRBJ1-3	TRBD1	CASSLTGAGNTIYF	TGTGCCAGCAGCCTGACAGGGGCCGGAAACACCATATATTTT
TRBV7-8	.	TRBJ1-6	.	CASSLRDSPLHF	TGTGCCAGCAGCTTGCGGGATTCACCCCTCCACTTT
TRBV15	many	TRBJ2-5	.	CATSRGQDGETQYF	TGTGCCACCAGCAGAGGGCAGGATGGGGAGACCCAGTACTTC
TRBV18	many	TRBJ1-1	.	CASSPSGVIEAFF	TGTGCCAGCTCACCGTCGGGAGTGATTGAAGCTTTCTTT
TRBV6-5	few	TRBJ1-4	.	CASSPRGGTNEKLFF	TGTGCCAGCAGTCCCCGCGGAGGGACTAATGAAAAACTGTTTTTT